Listed below are T cell receptor beta chains from one sample, sequenced in a study of OX40 agonist ivuxolimab in advanced cancers. Sequenced by immunoSEQ multiplex PCR; TCRdb stores in-frame clones only, minus some. This sample has 100,000 or so clones, with under 95% found just once. The material sequenced was CD4+ or CD8+ T cells sorted from blood, taken in a trial of the OX40 agonist ivuxolimab. The receptors shown here come from an adult with an advanced solid tumor such as melanoma, head and neck, liver or kidney cancer. Both conserved end residues are part of each CDR3.

j_gene: TRBJ2-7; v_gene: TRBV5-4; CDR3aa: CASSHRTAPYEQYF
j_gene: TRBJ2-7; v_gene: TRBV7-2; CDR3aa: CASSLVSSGGSYEQYF
j_gene: TRBJ2-1; v_gene: TRBV4-1; CDR3aa: CASSSGERADNEQFF
j_gene: TRBJ1-1; v_gene: TRBV7-9; CDR3aa: CASSTSGGTEAFF
j_gene: TRBJ1-1; v_gene: TRBV4-1; CDR3aa: CATRTGNTEAFF
j_gene: TRBJ1-5; v_gene: TRBV27; CDR3aa: CASSGSVNQPQHF
j_gene: TRBJ2-7; v_gene: TRBV6-1; CDR3aa: CASSEGLAYEQYF
j_gene: TRBJ2-3; v_gene: TRBV7-6; CDR3aa: CASTPFNHRTDTQYF
j_gene: TRBJ1-1; v_gene: TRBV19; CDR3aa: CASSISLGGEYTEAFF
j_gene: TRBJ1-2; v_gene: TRBV19; CDR3aa: CASTFGTGPLYGYTF
j_gene: TRBJ2-7; v_gene: TRBV29-1; CDR3aa: CSVEDGQNYEQYF
j_gene: TRBJ2-7; v_gene: TRBV19; CDR3aa: CASSADRFGYEQYF
j_gene: TRBJ2-2; v_gene: TRBV2; CDR3aa: CASYNTGELFF
j_gene: TRBJ2-7; v_gene: TRBV6-1; CDR3aa: CASSRPYEQYF
j_gene: TRBJ1-2; v_gene: TRBV19; CDR3aa: CASSLRGRGRLDYGYTF
j_gene: TRBJ2-1; v_gene: TRBV5-4; CDR3aa: CASSLEHNEQFF
j_gene: TRBJ2-3; v_gene: TRBV11-2; CDR3aa: CASSLAERSTDTQYF
j_gene: TRBJ1-5; v_gene: TRBV12-5; CDR3aa: CASAPGGAGGNQPQHF
j_gene: TRBJ2-1; v_gene: TRBV27; CDR3aa: CASSLRGRERGTSGLIRNEQFF
j_gene: TRBJ2-1; v_gene: TRBV6-6; CDR3aa: CASNVIGTSGSNEQFF
j_gene: TRBJ1-3; v_gene: TRBV7-8; CDR3aa: CASSLTGSGNTIYF
j_gene: TRBJ2-7; v_gene: TRBV2; CDR3aa: CASQGRSSYEQYF
j_gene: TRBJ2-7; v_gene: TRBV27; CDR3aa: CASRRTYEQYF
j_gene: TRBJ1-5; v_gene: TRBV27; CDR3aa: CASGQPQHF
j_gene: TRBJ1-1; v_gene: TRBV28; CDR3aa: CASRTGRVAFF
j_gene: TRBJ2-7; v_gene: TRBV11-2; CDR3aa: CASSLGWVAVSYEQYF
j_gene: TRBJ2-1; v_gene: TRBV6-6; CDR3aa: CASSYEPLDEQFF
j_gene: TRBJ2-2; v_gene: TRBV21-1; CDR3aa: CASSWRITSGRRTGELFF
j_gene: TRBJ1-2; v_gene: TRBV4-3; CDR3aa: CASSQEGGGDGYTF
j_gene: TRBJ2-3; v_gene: TRBV6-1; CDR3aa: CATSLADRTGDTQYF
j_gene: TRBJ1-2; v_gene: TRBV10-2; CDR3aa: CASSEEGWNGYTF
j_gene: TRBJ1-1; v_gene: TRBV4-1; CDR3aa: CASSDSGYAFF
j_gene: TRBJ1-5; v_gene: TRBV12-5; CDR3aa: CASAEGQKGNQPQHF
j_gene: TRBJ1-4; v_gene: TRBV15; CDR3aa: CATSRGGESTSPFGGEKLFF
j_gene: TRBJ1-2; v_gene: TRBV27; CDR3aa: CASSPRQLPHVDYGYTF
j_gene: TRBJ1-1; v_gene: TRBV25-1; CDR3aa: CASSDRLGIAAFF
j_gene: TRBJ1-2; v_gene: TRBV27; CDR3aa: CASSFSDSYGYTF
j_gene: TRBJ1-1; v_gene: TRBV29-1; CDR3aa: CSVLQGLNTEAFF
j_gene: TRBJ2-3; v_gene: TRBV2; CDR3aa: CAGYNPEDLNTQYF
j_gene: TRBJ2-2; v_gene: TRBV9; CDR3aa: CASSLQGGTGYTGELFF
j_gene: TRBJ1-4; v_gene: TRBV19; CDR3aa: CASSIQTQGRNEKLFF
j_gene: TRBJ2-1; v_gene: TRBV30; CDR3aa: CACSGGGYNEQFF
j_gene: TRBJ1-1; v_gene: TRBV7-9; CDR3aa: CASSFGDRGGTEAFF
j_gene: TRBJ2-7; v_gene: TRBV11-2; CDR3aa: CASSNSDRGYPYEQYF
j_gene: TRBJ2-1; v_gene: TRBV7-8; CDR3aa: CASSPWTGGDEQFF
j_gene: TRBJ2-7; v_gene: TRBV12-2; CDR3aa: CASRFGPAGYEQYF
j_gene: TRBJ1-2; v_gene: TRBV11-2; CDR3aa: CASSPGTGSLGYTF
j_gene: TRBJ2-7; v_gene: TRBV28; CDR3aa: CASSSGPYEQYF
j_gene: TRBJ2-7; v_gene: TRBV5-4; CDR3aa: CASSFLTSGVLYEQYF